A single sample is the source of the 26 T cell receptor beta chains below, sequenced in a study of regulatory T cells in long-lasting Graves disease. Time point described: persistent/refractory GD, antithyroid drugs over 5 years with positive TRAb. Scientists built the TCR library using RNA that was extracted from PBMCs. Assembly of TCR beta libraries relied on iRepertoire HTBI primers together with Arm-PCR of CDR3 regions. TCRdb redid the calling of the multiplex PCR reads with MiXCR, one entry per CDR3 protein. Here the sample spans some 370,000 distinct CDR3 sequences, approximately 25% being singletons. The sample in question was peripheral blood mononuclear cells (PBMCs), obtained when the disease was refractory, from a patient treated with antithyroid drugs. These receptors originate from a woman aged 40 to 50 with Graves disease.

The sample holds many counts of this clonotype. This chain connects TRBV28 to TRBJ2-2, with a possible D match to TRBD2 (6 bases). The CDR3 length is 15 residues. Germline CDR1 is MDHEN and CDR2 is SYDVKM. The V and J ends lost 4 bases and 6 bases respectively, with 15 bases between them. CDR3 in DNA: TGTGCCAGCAGTTATGAAGTGGGACTCGCCGGGGAGCTGTTTTTT. It encodes CASSYEVGLAGELFF.

The V gene is TRBV28, the J gene TRBJ1-5; 7 bases fit TRBD1. The CDR3 contains 13 residues. The trim removed 7 bases at V and 5 bases at J, leaving 5 bases unmatched. CDR1 and CDR2 (germline): MDHEN, SYDVKM. The CDR3 region has the DNA TGTGCCAGCACGGACAGGTTGGATCAGCCCCAGCATTTT. As protein: CASTDRLDQPQHF.

This clonotype was found once. The chain employs TRBV4-1 and TRBJ2-1; 7 bases agree with TRBD1. The CDR3 consists of 14 residues. Germline CDR1 reads MGHRA; CDR2 reads YSYEKL. The trim removed 3 bases at V and 4 bases at J, leaving 3 bases unmatched. The CDR3 nucleotides read TGCGCCAGCAGCCACCCGGGACAGTACAATGAGCAGTTCTTC. Translation: CASSHPGQYNEQFF.

The sample holds many counts of this clonotype. The genes are TRBV11-3 and TRBJ2-1; a possible D gene is TRBD1 (6 bases). CDR1 and CDR2 (germline): SGHNT, YENEEA. The CDR3 contains 14 residues. The V and J ends lost 5 bases and 5 bases respectively, with 13 bases between them. The DNA of the CDR3 is TGTGCCAGCAGCGGCCGGGACACCAACAATGAGCAGTTCTTC. As protein: CASSGRDTNNEQFF.

DNA of the CDR3: TGTGCCAGCAGCCATTCTTTCGGGAGGAACTACGAGCAGTACTTC. This translates into CASSHSFGRNYEQYF. This chain connects TRBV14 to TRBJ2-7; 7 bases line up with TRBD2. CDR1 is SGHDN, CDR2 FVKESK, per germline. Germline trimming cut 3 bases from V and 3 bases from J; bases unmatched to any gene: 8. The CDR3 contains 15 residues.

The chain is built from TRBV5-5 and TRBJ1-1; D not certain. Germline V gives CDR1 SGHKS, CDR2 YYEKEE (reference sequence). The CDR3 sequence is 15 residues long. The V end was cut by 4 bases, the J end by 1 base, with 14 bases between. CDR3 coding DNA: TGTGCCAGCAGCCTCATCTCCGGGCGGAACACTGAAGCTTTCTTT. Amino acids: CASSLISGRNTEAFF.

In this sample, this clonotype turned up many times. V is TRBV27 and J is TRBJ1-2; perhaps TRBD1 as D (6 bases). V was shortened by 4 bases and J by 4 bases, with 22 bases between the two germline ends. The CDR3 extends over 17 amino acids. CDR1 and CDR2 (germline): MNHEY, SMNVEV (reference sequence). As DNA, the CDR3 is TGTGCCAGCAGTTCCAGGGGAGGCAGGGAGTACTTCTATGGCTACACCTTC. It codes for CASSSRGGREYFYGYTF.

This clonotype occurred once. The rearrangement links TRBV2 to TRBJ2-1; D may match TRBD1 or TRBD2 (5 bases each). CDR3 length: 12 residues. Germline V CDR1 and CDR2: SNHLY, FYNNEI. Trimming removed 8 bases at V and 16 bases at J, with 21 bases between. For the CDR3, the DNA is TGTGCCAGCCGGAGACTCCGGGACGAGTGTTTCTTC. Encoded protein: CASRRLRDECFF.

This clonotype was observed at least ten times. J is TRBJ2-5 and V is TRBV7-3; D is perhaps TRBD2 (6 bases). Trimming took 2 bases from V and 1 from J, leaving 14 bases between them. The CDR3 has 16 amino acids. In germline, CDR1 is SGHTA, CDR2 FQGTGA. CDR3 DNA: TGTGCCAGCAGCTTAGGGGCTAGCGTGGTCCAAGAGACCCAGTACTTC. It specifies CASSLGASVVQETQYF.

The chain has TRBV4-1 and TRBJ2-7; 7 bases align to TRBD2. Germline CDR1 MGHRA, CDR2 YSYEKL. CDR3 size: 18 residues. Trimming removed 2 bases from V and 2 bases from J; junction bases left unmatched: 15. CDR3: CASSQRATASGKTYEQYF. The CDR3 bases are TGCGCCAGCAGCCAAAGGGCGACTGCCAGCGGGAAGACCTACGAGCAGTACTTC.

Here the CDR3 reads CASSLLAGVGSDTQYF. CDR3 bases: TGCGCCAGCAGCTTATTAGCGGGAGTGGGTTCAGATACGCAGTATTTT. The chain couples TRBV5-1 to TRBJ2-3, with TRBD2 identical over 9 bases. J lost 4 bases, V lost 2 bases, and 8 bases had no gene match. The CDR3 runs 16 residues. Germline lookup yields CDR1 SGHRS and CDR2 YFSETQ.

This clonotype has a count of ten or more. The V call is TRBV28, the J call TRBJ2-5, with a weak D call TRBD1 (5 bases). The germline V gene encodes CDR1 MDHEN and CDR2 SYDVKM. V was trimmed by 1 base and J by 9 bases, leaving 15 bases between them. The CDR3 runs to 14 residues. CDR3 sequence reads: CASSLSASIRAQYF. DNA for the CDR3: TGTGCCAGCAGTTTATCTGCAAGTATCAGGGCCCAGTACTTC.

V usage is TRBV7-2 and J usage is TRBJ2-7; the match to TRBD2 covers 11 bases. The V gene end was trimmed by 1 base and the J gene end by 3 bases; junction bases not matched to a gene: 2. The CDR3 extends over 15 amino acids. Germline assignment: CDR1 SGHTA and CDR2 FQGNSA. The chain's CDR3 is CASSLVAGGHYEQYF. Written as DNA, the CDR3 is TGTGCCAGCAGCTTAGTAGCGGGAGGGCACTACGAGCAGTACTTC.

This clonotype was picked up many times. J is TRBJ2-7 and V is TRBV28; 8 nucleotides agree with TRBD2. The CDR3 extends over 20 amino acids. Germline CDR1 and CDR2: MDHEN and SYDVKM. Trimming at V came to 5 bases and at J to 0 bases, leaving 21 bases not matched to a gene. CDR3 in amino acids: CASSLPGGFSGAESSYEQYF. The CDR3 DNA sequence: TGTGCCAGCAGTCTCCCCGGGGGGTTTAGCGGGGCCGAGAGCTCCTACGAGCAGTACTTC.

J is TRBJ2-2 and V is TRBV27; 14 bases agree with TRBD2. This CDR3 spans 20 amino acids. V dropped 3 bases and J dropped 4; count of bases not matched to a gene: 13. From germline, CDR1 is MNHEY and CDR2 SMNVEV (reference sequence). CDR3 coding DNA: TGTGCCAGCAGTTTGGACGGCCGTTTGGGACTAGCGGGAGCCACCGGGGAGCTGTTTTTT. It translates to CASSLDGRLGLAGATGELFF.

This chain connects TRBV6-1 to TRBJ2-7; TRBD2 matches 16 bases. The CDR3 length is 16 residues. The junction had 8 bases not matched to a gene; V was cut back by 6 bases and J by 6 bases. Germline V gene sequence: CDR1 MNHNS, CDR2 SASEGT. CDR3 protein: CASSRGGTSGRAEQYF. The CDR3, as DNA: TGTGCCAGCAGCCGGGGGGGGACTAGCGGGAGGGCCGAGCAGTACTTC.

This clonotype was seen at least ten times. This chain uses TRBV29-1 with TRBJ1-2, with TRBD1 as a possible D gene (6 bases). V lost 6 bases and J lost 7, with 15 bases in between. Germline V CDR1 and CDR2: SQVTM, ANQGSEA. This CDR3 spans 12 amino acids. The CDR3 loop is CSVPNGGSGYTF. CDR3 sequence (DNA): TGCAGCGTCCCGAATGGGGGCAGTGGCTACACCTTC.

This clonotype has ten or more counts. The rearrangement links TRBV12-3 or TRBV12-4 to TRBJ2-5; D is perhaps TRBD1 (6 bases). The germline V and J ends were trimmed by 3 bases and 6 bases, with 11 bases remaining between them. The CDR3 is 13 residues long. In nucleotides, the CDR3 is TGTGCCAGCAGTTTTACAGGGTTTCAGACCCAGTACTTC. This codes for CASSFTGFQTQYF.

The chain joins TRBV20-1 to TRBJ2-2; 7 bases map to TRBD1. Germline CDR1 and CDR2: DFQATT and SNEGSKA (reference sequence). V was pared by 2 bases and J by 5 bases, with 8 bases of the junction left unmatched. The CDR3 is 15 amino acids. The CDR3 nucleotides read TGCAGTGCTAGAAGAACAGGGGTGTTGACCGGGGAGCTGTTTTTT. Translation gives CSARRTGVLTGELFF.

This clonotype was picked up many times. CDR3 sequence (DNA): TGTGCCAGCAGTTTGGCGGGGGCCCCCTACGAGCAGTACTTC. It encodes CASSLAGAPYEQYF. The rearrangement links TRBV28 to TRBJ2-7; tentative D call: TRBD2 (7 bases). V was pared by 3 bases and J by 2 bases, with 11 bases between. The CDR3 is 14 residues long. The germline CDR1 and CDR2 sequences are MDHEN and SYDVKM.

This clonotype was picked up many times. V is TRBV2 and J is TRBJ1-2, with TRBD1 identical over 9 bases. The CDR3 runs to 14 residues. The trim removed 6 bases at V and 1 base at J, leaving 3 bases unmatched. From germline, CDR1 is SNHLY and CDR2 FYNNEI. The DNA for the CDR3 is TGTGCCAGCAGACAGGGGGCGAATAACTATGGCTACACCTTC. Encoded protein: CASRQGANNYGYTF.

In its sample, this clonotype was seen many times. This sequence joins TRBV12-3 or TRBV12-4 and TRBJ1-5, with D tentatively TRBD1 (6 bases). This CDR3 is built from 18 residues. Trimming cost V 5 bases and J 3 bases, with 23 bases left between them. CDR3 region: CASSKKSGGGPTNQPQHF. The CDR3 DNA reads as TGTGCCAGCAGTAAAAAATCGGGGGGCGGGCCCACCAATCAGCCCCAGCATTTT.

In its sample, this clonotype was seen many times. The chain uses TRBV6-5 and TRBJ1-2; D possibly corresponds to TRBD1 (5 bases). The CDR3 loop spans 17 amino acids. Germline assignment: CDR1 MNHEY and CDR2 SVGAGI. Trimming took 0 bases from V and 0 from J, leaving 14 bases between them. CDR3 region: CASSYSRGTRSNYGYTF. CDR3 bases: TGTGCCAGCAGTTACTCGAGAGGGACTAGATCTAACTATGGCTACACCTTC.

In this sample, this clonotype turned up many times. CDR3 bases: TGTGCCAGCAGTCCTCAGACGTGGGAGACCCAGTACTTC. Protein product: CASSPQTWETQYF. This chain uses TRBV28 with TRBJ2-5; D not resolved. Deletions cut 5 bases from V and 5 bases from J, with 12 bases between. This CDR3 comprises 13 residues. Germline assignment: CDR1 MDHEN and CDR2 SYDVKM.

This clonotype showed up just a few times. J is TRBJ1-2 and V is TRBV20-1, with D unclear. This CDR3 region has 13 residues. V was trimmed by 0 bases and J by 6 bases, leaving 11 bases between them. The germline V gene encodes CDR1 DFQATT and CDR2 SNEGSKA (reference sequence). CDR3 coding DNA: TGCAGTGCTAGAGATTCGAGGTCTCATGGCTACACCTTC. It is translated as CSARDSRSHGYTF.

This sequence joins TRBV29-1 and TRBJ1-1, with D unresolved. The CDR3 loop spans 13 amino acids. V gave up 4 bases and J gave up 0 bases, with 9 bases separating them. CDR1 and CDR2 from the germline V gene are SQVTM and ANQGSEA. CDR3 loop: CSVVRVMNTEAFF. The CDR3 DNA follows: TGCAGCGTTGTTAGGGTCATGAACACTGAAGCTTTCTTT.